This section outlines one TCR beta chain sequence together with its context. Antigen specificity is unknown. The sample comes from a study of cytomegalovirus exposure and HLA in healthy donors. Study-level points and caveats: The study labeled fewer than 200 TCR beta chains cytomegalovirus-associated.

Profiled with immunoSEQ multiplex PCR; TCRdb holds only in-frame clones, not every one. There are fewer than 200,000 clones in the sample; approximately 86% occur only once, and about 7.7% lies in the top ten. Donors were drawn from the approximately 120-subject validation cohort, separate from the approximately 640-subject first cohort. V lost 0 bases and J lost 0, with 15 bases in between. CDR1 is PRHDT and CDR2 is FYEKMQ in the germline V gene (reference sequence). The length of the CDR3 is 17 residues. The receptor was isolated from a man in his thirties or forties in good health and CMV-seropositive. Sequencing was carried out using PBMCs. The chain couples TRBV13 to TRBJ2-7, with D unresolved. CDR3: CASSLGQEFSDSYEQYF. The CDR3 DNA reads TGTGCCAGCAGCTTAGGTCAAGAGTTTTCGGACTCCTACGAGCAGTACTTC.